Each of the 9 T cell receptor beta chains below was sequenced from the same sample in a study of shared clonotypes between healthy human individuals. Clones were sequenced by immunoSEQ multiplex PCR, and TCRdb holds only the in-frame ones, with some missing. The table has 2 million to 3 million clones, 93% seen once. Sequenced sample: naive CD4+ T cells from PBMCs. The subset is: CD45RA+ positively selected. These receptors were obtained from a man between 18 and 29 years old in good health. Some clones in this sample may be carry-over from other donors' samples.

This clone occurred once. The V gene is TRBV7-2, the J gene TRBJ1-5, with no clear D. This CDR3 spans 13 amino acids. CDR1 and CDR2 from the germline V gene are SGHTA and FQGNSA. Trimming removed 5 bases at V and 5 bases at J, with 10 bases between. The CDR3 loop reads CASSTRGDQPQHF. The CDR3 bases are TGTGCCAGCAGCACCCGCGGGGATCAGCCCCAGCATTTT.

A remark on this clone: Other DNA sequences in the same sample also yield this CDR3. V gene TRBV9 combines with J gene TRBJ2-6; D is unclear. Trimming shortened V by 2 bases and J by 4 bases, and 4 bases separated the two germline ends. There are 13 residues in the CDR3. The V gene's germline CDR1 is SGDLS and CDR2 YYNGEE. The CDR3 sequence is CASSVPGANVLTF. In nucleotides, the CDR3 is TGTGCCAGCAGCGTTCCAGGGGCCAACGTCCTGACTTTC.

The chain couples TRBV7-2 to TRBJ2-5; 7 bases align to TRBD1. This CDR3 spans 14 amino acids. Per germline, CDR1 SGHTA and CDR2 FQGNSA. Trimming at V came to 5 bases and at J to 2 bases, leaving 5 bases not matched to a gene. This CDR3 reads CASSRDRSQETQYF. The CDR3 DNA is TGTGCCAGCAGCCGGGACAGATCTCAAGAGACCCAGTACTTC.

The chain uses TRBV6-6 and TRBJ1-5; D unclear. CDR1 is MNHNY, CDR2 SVGAGI, per germline (reference sequence). This CDR3 has 13 residues. The V end lost 6 bases, the J end lost 4 bases, and 10 bases lay between the germline ends. CDR3 amino acids: CASSPELNQPQHF. CDR3 DNA: TGTGCCAGCAGCCCTGAGTTGAATCAGCCCCAGCATTTT.

The chain recombines TRBV25-1 with TRBJ2-7; TRBD1 aligns across 8 bases. This CDR3 has 15 amino acids. V dropped 3 bases and J dropped 8; count of bases not matched to a gene: 12. The germline V gene encodes CDR1 MGHDK and CDR2 SYGVNS. The CDR3 coding sequence is TGTGCCAGCAGTGATTTGGACAGGGAGTGGAGGAAGCAGTACTTC. As protein: CASSDLDREWRKQYF.

The CDR3 region is CASSEVVNKNIQYF. For the CDR3, the DNA is TGTGCCAGCAGTGAAGTCGTGAACAAAAACATTCAGTACTTC. The gene calls are TRBV2 and TRBJ2-4; no clear D. The germline CDR1 and CDR2 sequences are SNHLY and FYNNEI. Trimming took off 1 base at V and 3 bases at J, with 7 bases between the two ends. The CDR3 loop spans 14 amino acids.

The chain links TRBV15 to TRBJ2-7; 9 bases match TRBD1. CDR1 LNHNV and CDR2 YYDKDF come from the germline V gene (reference sequence). The CDR3 totals 20 residues. Trimming cost V 0 bases and J 3 bases; bases outside gene matches: 18. The CDR3 DNA follows: TGTGCCACCAGCAGAGATGCGGGGAAAGTCGGGACAGGGAGGAACTACGAGCAGTACTTC. Protein product: CATSRDAGKVGTGRNYEQYF.

This chain links TRBV5-1 with TRBJ2-3, with D possibly TRBD2 on 6 matching bases. Germline V gene lookup returns CDR1 SGHRS and CDR2 YFSETQ. The CDR3 has 17 amino acids. V gave up 4 bases and J gave up 4 bases, with 22 bases separating them. The CDR3 nucleotides read TGCGCCAGCAGCCCGGCCCCCCCCGGGAGCGGGCCAGATACGCAGTATTTT. It is translated as CASSPAPPGSGPDTQYF.

The chain is built from TRBV27 and TRBJ2-7; the match to TRBD1 covers 9 bases. The CDR3 runs to 16 residues. The V gene's germline CDR1 is MNHEY and CDR2 SMNVEV (reference sequence). The V gene end was trimmed by 7 bases and the J gene end by 0 bases; junction bases not matched to a gene: 10. CDR3 loop: CASKDLEGQGSYEQYF. Written as DNA, the CDR3 is TGTGCCAGCAAGGATTTGGAGGGACAGGGCTCCTACGAGCAGTACTTC.